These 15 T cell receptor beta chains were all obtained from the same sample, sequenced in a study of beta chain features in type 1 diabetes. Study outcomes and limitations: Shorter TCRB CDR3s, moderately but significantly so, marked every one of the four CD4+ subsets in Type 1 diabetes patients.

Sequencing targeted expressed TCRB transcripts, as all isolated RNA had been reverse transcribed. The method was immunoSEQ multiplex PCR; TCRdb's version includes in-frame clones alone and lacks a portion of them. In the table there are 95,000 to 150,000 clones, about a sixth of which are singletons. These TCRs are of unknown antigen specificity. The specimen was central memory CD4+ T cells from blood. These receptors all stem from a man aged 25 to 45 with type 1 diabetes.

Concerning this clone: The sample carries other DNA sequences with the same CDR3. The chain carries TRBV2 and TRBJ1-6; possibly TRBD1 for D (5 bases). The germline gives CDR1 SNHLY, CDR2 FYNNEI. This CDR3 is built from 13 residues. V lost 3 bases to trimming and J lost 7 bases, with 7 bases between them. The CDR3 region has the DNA TGTGCCAGCAGTGATGGGGGAAATTCACCCCTCCACTTT. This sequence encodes CASSDGGNSPLHF.

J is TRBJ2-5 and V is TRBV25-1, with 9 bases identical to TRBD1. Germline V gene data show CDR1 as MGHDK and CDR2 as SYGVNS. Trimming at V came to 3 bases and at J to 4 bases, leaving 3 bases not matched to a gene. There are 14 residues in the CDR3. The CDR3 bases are TGTGCCAGCAGTGAGCACAGGGGGCGAGAGACCCAGTACTTC. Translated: CASSEHRGRETQYF.

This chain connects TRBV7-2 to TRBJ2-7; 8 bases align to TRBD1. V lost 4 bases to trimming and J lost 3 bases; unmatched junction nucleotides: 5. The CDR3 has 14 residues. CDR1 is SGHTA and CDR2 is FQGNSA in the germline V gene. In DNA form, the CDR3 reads TGTGCCAGCAGCTCCAGGACAGGGAACTACGAGCAGTACTTC. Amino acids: CASSSRTGNYEQYF.

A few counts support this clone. The CDR3 protein is CASSLNRGATDTQYF. For the CDR3, the DNA is TGTGCCAGCAGCTTAAACAGGGGCGCCACAGATACGCAGTATTTT. The chain is built from TRBV7-2 and TRBJ2-3; 7 bases fit TRBD1. The germline CDR1 and CDR2 sequences are SGHTA and FQGNSA. CDR3 length: 15 amino acids. With V trimmed by 2 bases and J by 2 bases, 4 bases remained unmatched.

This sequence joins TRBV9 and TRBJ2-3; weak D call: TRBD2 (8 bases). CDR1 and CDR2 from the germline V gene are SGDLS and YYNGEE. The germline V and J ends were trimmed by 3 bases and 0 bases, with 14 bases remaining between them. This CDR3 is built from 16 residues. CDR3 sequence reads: CASSAGGGLSTDTQYF. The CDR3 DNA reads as TGTGCCAGCAGCGCGGGAGGGGGCTTAAGCACAGATACGCAGTATTTT. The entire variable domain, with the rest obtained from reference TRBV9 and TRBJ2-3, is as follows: DSGVTQTPKHLITATGQRVTLRCSPRSGDLSVYWYQQSLDQGLQFLIQYYNGEERAKGNILERFSAQQFPDLHSELNLSSLELGDSALYFCASSAGGGLSTDTQYFGPGTRLTVL.

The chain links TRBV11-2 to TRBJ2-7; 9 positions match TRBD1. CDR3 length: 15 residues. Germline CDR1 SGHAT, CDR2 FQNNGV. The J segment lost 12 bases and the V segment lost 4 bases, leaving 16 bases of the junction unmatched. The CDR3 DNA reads TGTGCCAGCAGCTCCGTACGGTACAGGGGGCGTAGTCCGTACTTC. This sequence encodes CASSSVRYRGRSPYF.

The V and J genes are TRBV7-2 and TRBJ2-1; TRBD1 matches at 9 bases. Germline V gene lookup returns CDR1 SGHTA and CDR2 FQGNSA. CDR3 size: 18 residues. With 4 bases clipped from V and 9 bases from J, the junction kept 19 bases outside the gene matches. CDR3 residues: CASSSRDRAEFSSGEQFF. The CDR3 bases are TGTGCCAGCAGCTCTAGGGACAGGGCCGAGTTTTCGAGCGGTGAGCAGTTCTTC. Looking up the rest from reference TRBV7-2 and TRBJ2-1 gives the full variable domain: GAGVSQSPSNKVTEKGKDVELRCDPISGHTALYWYRQSLGQGLEFLIYFQGNSAPDKSGLPSDRFSAERTGGSVSTLTIQRTQQEDSAVYLCASSSRDRAEFSSGEQFFGPGTRLTVL.

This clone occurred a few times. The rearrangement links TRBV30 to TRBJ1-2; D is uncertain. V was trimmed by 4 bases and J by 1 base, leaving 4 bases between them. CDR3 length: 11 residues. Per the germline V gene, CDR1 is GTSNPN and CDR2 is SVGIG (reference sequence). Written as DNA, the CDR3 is TGTGCCTGGATAATTAACTATGGCTACACCTTC. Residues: CAWIINYGYTF.

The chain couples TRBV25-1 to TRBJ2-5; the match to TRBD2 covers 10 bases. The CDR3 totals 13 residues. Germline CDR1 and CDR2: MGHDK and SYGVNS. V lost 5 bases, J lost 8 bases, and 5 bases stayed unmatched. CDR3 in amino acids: CASSNSGGTTQYF. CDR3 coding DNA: TGTGCCAGCAGTAATAGCGGGGGGACTACCCAGTACTTC.

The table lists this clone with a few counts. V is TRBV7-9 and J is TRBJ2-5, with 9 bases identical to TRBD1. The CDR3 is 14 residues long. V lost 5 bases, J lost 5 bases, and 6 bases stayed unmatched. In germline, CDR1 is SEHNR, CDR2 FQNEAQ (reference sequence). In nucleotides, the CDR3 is TGTGCCAGCAGCACGGGACAGGGAGGGGAGACCCAGTACTTC. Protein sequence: CASSTGQGGETQYF. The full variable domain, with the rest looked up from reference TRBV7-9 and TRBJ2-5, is DTGVSQNPRHKITKRGQNVTFRCDPISEHNRLYWYRQTLGQGPEFLTYFQNEAQLEKSRLLSDRFSAERPKGSFSTLEIQRTEQGDSAMYLCASSTGQGGETQYFGPGTRLLVL.

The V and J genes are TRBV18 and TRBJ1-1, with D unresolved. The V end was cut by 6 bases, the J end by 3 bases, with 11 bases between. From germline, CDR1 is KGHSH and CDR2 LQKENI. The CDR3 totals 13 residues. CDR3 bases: TGTGCCAGCTCCGGAGGTCTTGACACTGAAGCTTTCTTT. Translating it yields CASSGGLDTEAFF.

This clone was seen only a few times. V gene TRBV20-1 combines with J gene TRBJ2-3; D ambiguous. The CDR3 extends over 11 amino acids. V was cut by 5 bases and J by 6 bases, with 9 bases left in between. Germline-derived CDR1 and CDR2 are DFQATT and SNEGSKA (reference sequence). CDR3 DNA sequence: TGCAGTGCTTGGACGCGCGATACGCAGTATTTT. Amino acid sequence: CSAWTRDTQYF.

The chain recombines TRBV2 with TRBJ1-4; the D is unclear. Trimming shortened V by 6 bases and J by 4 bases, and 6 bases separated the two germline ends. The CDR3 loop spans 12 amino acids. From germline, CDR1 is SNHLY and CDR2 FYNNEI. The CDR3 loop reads CASRPSNEKLFF. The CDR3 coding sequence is TGTGCCAGCAGGCCCAGTAATGAAAAACTGTTTTTT.

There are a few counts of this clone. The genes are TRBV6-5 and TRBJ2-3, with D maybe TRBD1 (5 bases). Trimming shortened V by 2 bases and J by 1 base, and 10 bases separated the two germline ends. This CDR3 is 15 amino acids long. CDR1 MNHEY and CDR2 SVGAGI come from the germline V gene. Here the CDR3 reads CASSYTGGGTDTQYF. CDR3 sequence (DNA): TGTGCCAGCAGTTACACAGGTGGGGGCACAGATACGCAGTATTTT.

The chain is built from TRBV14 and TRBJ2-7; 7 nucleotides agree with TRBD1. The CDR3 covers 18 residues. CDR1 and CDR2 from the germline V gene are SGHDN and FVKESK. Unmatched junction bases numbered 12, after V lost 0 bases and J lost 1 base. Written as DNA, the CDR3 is TGTGCCAGCAGCCAAGAAATCAGCACAGGGGCGACTTCCTACGAGCAGTACTTC. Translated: CASSQEISTGATSYEQYF.